These T cell receptor beta chains were read from a single sample in a study of blood T cell repertoires in COVID-19. Here immunoSEQ multiplex PCR was the method, and the copy in TCRdb shows in-frame clones only, minus some. This table holds fewer than 45,000 clones, around 87% found once. Sequenced input: peripheral blood. These receptors all come from a man aged 55 to 69 with active or convalescent COVID-19. The CDR3 runs from the conserved cysteine through the conserved F or W. The D gene is left open where the match is weak. Clone size is stated in some rows and not others, as once, few, many or a class when expanded.

V: TRBV7-9
J: TRBJ2-6
size: -
D: TRBD2
DNA: TGTGCCAGCAGCTTAGCGGGTCCGGGAGGTCCCTCTGGGGCCAACGTCCTGACTTTC
CDR3: CASSLAGPGGPSGANVLTF

V: TRBV5-1
J: TRBJ2-7
size: -
D: TRBD1
DNA: TGCGCCAGCAGCCGAGGGACAGGGCGGGAGACGGCAGAGCAGTACTTC
CDR3: CASSRGTGRETAEQYF

V: TRBV6-2/TRBV6-3
J: TRBJ2-6
size: -
D: -
DNA: TGTGCCAGCAGTTACTCGTACAGGCTCCCCTCTGGGGCCAACGTCCTGACTTTC
CDR3: CASSYSYRLPSGANVLTF

V: TRBV5-4
J: TRBJ2-7
size: -
D: -
DNA: TGTGCCAGCAGCTTGGATCCAGGGACTCTCTACGAGCAGTACTTC
CDR3: CASSLDPGTLYEQYF

V: TRBV10-3
J: TRBJ2-7
size: -
D: -
DNA: TGTGCCATCAGTGATATAGAGGCGGGACCATTGATGTACGAGCAGTACTTC
CDR3: CAISDIEAGPLMYEQYF

V: TRBV2
J: TRBJ2-5
size: -
D: -
DNA: TGTGCCAGCAACCTAGACGCGGCCCAGTACTTC
CDR3: CASNLDAAQYF

V: TRBV4-3
J: TRBJ2-5
size: -
D: -
DNA: TGCGCCAGCAGCCAAGATCTAGGCGGAGGGGAGACCCAGTACTTC
CDR3: CASSQDLGGGETQYF

V: TRBV30
J: TRBJ1-6
size: once
D: -
DNA: TGTGCCTGGACAGGTGGCAGGGCCTCTTCACCCCTCCACTTT
CDR3: CAWTGGRASSPLHF

V: TRBV2
J: TRBJ2-5
size: -
D: -
DNA: TGTGCCAGCAGTGGAGGGGAGACCCAGTACTTC
CDR3: CASSGGETQYF

V: TRBV7-6
J: TRBJ2-7
size: -
D: -
DNA: TGTGCCAGCAGCTCGAGTCGTACCTACGAGCAGTACTTC
CDR3: CASSSSRTYEQYF

V: TRBV30
J: TRBJ2-7
size: -
D: -
DNA: TGTGCCTGGAGTGCCCAGTACGAGCAGTACTTC
CDR3: CAWSAQYEQYF

V: TRBV10-2
J: TRBJ2-3
size: -
D: -
DNA: TGCGCCAGCAGTGAGTCACAAAATACGCAGTATTTT
CDR3: CASSESQNTQYF

V: TRBV7-2
J: TRBJ2-3
size: -
D: TRBD1
DNA: TGTGCCAGCAGCTCAGGTCCACAGGGGGCTACGCAGTATTTT
CDR3: CASSSGPQGATQYF

V: TRBV2
J: TRBJ2-1
size: -
D: TRBD1
DNA: TGTGCCAGCAGTGCCCGACAGGGGACCTACAATGAGCAGTTCTTC
CDR3: CASSARQGTYNEQFF

V: TRBV5-4
J: TRBJ2-2
size: -
D: TRBD2
DNA: TGTGCCAGCACCCTCGGGCGGGAGGTGAACGGGGAGCTGTTTTTT
CDR3: CASTLGREVNGELFF

V: TRBV6-6
J: TRBJ1-1
size: -
D: -
DNA: TGTGCCAGCATTCGCGAGACAGGCCGATCGATGAACACTGAAGCTTTCTTT
CDR3: CASIRETGRSMNTEAFF

V: TRBV6-2/TRBV6-3
J: TRBJ1-3
size: -
D: TRBD1
DNA: TGTGCCAGCAGTGCCGGGACAGGCCTTTCTGGAAACACCATATATTTT
CDR3: CASSAGTGLSGNTIYF

V: TRBV11-2
J: TRBJ2-5
size: -
D: -
DNA: TGTGCCAGCAGCTTGGTGGCGTCACGCAGGGAGACCCAGTACTTC
CDR3: CASSLVASRRETQYF

V: TRBV7-8
J: TRBJ1-2
size: -
D: -
DNA: TGTGCCAGCAGCCTCAGGGGAAAAGGCTACACCTTC
CDR3: CASSLRGKGYTF

V: TRBV19
J: TRBJ2-3
size: -
D: -
DNA: TGTGCCAGTAGGGCAAGGGGGTACACAGATACGCAGTATTTT
CDR3: CASRARGYTDTQYF

V: TRBV7-9
J: TRBJ2-1
size: few
D: -
DNA: TGTGCCAGCAGCCCCAGCGGGCTTTACAATGAGCAGTTCTTC
CDR3: CASSPSGLYNEQFF

V: TRBV2
J: TRBJ2-1
size: few
D: -
DNA: TGTGCCAGCAGTGTCGCCGGGAGTATCAATGAGCAGTTCTTC
CDR3: CASSVAGSINEQFF

V: TRBV6-5
J: TRBJ1-4
size: -
D: -
DNA: TGTGCCAGCAGGAGGGGGGGTGAAAAACTGTTTTTT
CDR3: CASRRGGEKLFF

V: TRBV7-9
J: TRBJ2-1
size: -
D: TRBD1
DNA: TGTGCCAGCAGCTTGGAAGGGGGCGCGGGTGAGCAGTTCTTC
CDR3: CASSLEGGAGEQFF

V: TRBV5-1
J: TRBJ1-6
size: -
D: TRBD1
DNA: TGCGCCAGCAGCTTCGGACAGGGAGGTAATTCACCCCTCCACTTT
CDR3: CASSFGQGGNSPLHF

V: TRBV4-1
J: TRBJ1-2
size: -
D: TRBD1
DNA: TGCGCCAGCAGCCCAACCACAGGGGGCCTCGTCTATGGCTACACCTTC
CDR3: CASSPTTGGLVYGYTF

V: TRBV11-2
J: TRBJ2-2
size: once
D: TRBD1
DNA: TGTGCCAGCAGCCTAACAGGGGCTTGGAACACCGGGGAGCTGTTTTTT
CDR3: CASSLTGAWNTGELFF

V: TRBV27
J: TRBJ1-5
size: -
D: -
DNA: TGTGCCAGCAGTTCAGGGTACTATCAGCCCCAGCATTTT
CDR3: CASSSGYYQPQHF

V: TRBV18
J: TRBJ2-1
size: -
D: TRBD1
DNA: TGTGCCAGCTCGGGCCCTGCAGGGGGTTCCTACAATGAGCAGTTCTTC
CDR3: CASSGPAGGSYNEQFF

V: TRBV18
J: TRBJ2-7
size: -
D: -
DNA: TGTGCCAGCTCACCCGGGATCTACGAGCAGTACTTC
CDR3: CASSPGIYEQYF

V: TRBV3-1/TRBV3-2
J: TRBJ2-3
size: -
D: -
DNA: TGTGCCAGCAGCCAAGCCCCGCAGGGTACGCAGTATTTT
CDR3: CASSQAPQGTQYF

V: TRBV2
J: TRBJ1-4
size: -
D: -
DNA: TGTGCCAGCAGTGAATATGGGAGAGAATATGAAAAACTGTTTTTT
CDR3: CASSEYGREYEKLFF

V: TRBV3-1/TRBV3-2
J: TRBJ1-4
size: -
D: TRBD1
DNA: TGTGCCAGCAGCCAAAGGACAGGGAAACTGTTTTTT
CDR3: CASSQRTGKLFF

V: TRBV28
J: TRBJ1-5
size: -
D: -
DNA: TGTGCCAGCAGTCCCAATTCCGGGACACCAAGAAGGTATCAGCCCCAGCATTTT
CDR3: CASSPNSGTPRRYQPQHF

V: TRBV6-2/TRBV6-3
J: TRBJ2-6
size: -
D: -
DNA: TGTGCCAGCAGTTACTCGGGACTGCTGAGCTCTGGGGCCAACGTCCTGACTTTC
CDR3: CASSYSGLLSSGANVLTF

V: TRBV5-1
J: TRBJ1-2
size: -
D: TRBD1
DNA: TGCGCCAGCAGCACCAAAACTGGGACAGACTATGGCTACACCTTC
CDR3: CASSTKTGTDYGYTF

V: TRBV2
J: TRBJ2-7
size: -
D: TRBD2
DNA: TGTGCCAGCAGTGACCTTCTAGCGGGAGGGGACGAGCAGTACTTC
CDR3: CASSDLLAGGDEQYF

V: TRBV11-2
J: TRBJ1-6
size: -
D: -
DNA: TGTGCCAGCAGCTTAAGACGGGGTTATAATTCACCCCTCCACTTT
CDR3: CASSLRRGYNSPLHF

V: TRBV3-1/TRBV3-2
J: TRBJ2-2
size: -
D: -
DNA: TGTGCCAGCAGCCATGGGCAGGGTGGCGCCGGGGAGCTGTTTTTT
CDR3: CASSHGQGGAGELFF

V: TRBV11-2
J: TRBJ2-2
size: -
D: -
DNA: TGTGCCAGCAGCTTAGTGCGAGGGGGAAGTAACACCGGGGAGCTGTTTTTT
CDR3: CASSLVRGGSNTGELFF

V: TRBV2
J: TRBJ1-5
size: -
D: -
DNA: TGTGCCAGCAGTGCTGGACTTTTTCCTCAGCCCCAGCATTTT
CDR3: CASSAGLFPQPQHF

V: TRBV28
J: TRBJ1-5
size: -
D: TRBD1
DNA: TGTGCCAGCAGTTACTTCCCTTCGGCAGGGGGCATTCAGCCCCAGCATTTT
CDR3: CASSYFPSAGGIQPQHF

V: TRBV19
J: TRBJ2-7
size: -
D: -
DNA: TGTGCCAGTAGTACAGGGCCATCTGGGGCGCAGTACTTC
CDR3: CASSTGPSGAQYF

V: TRBV5-1
J: TRBJ2-3
size: -
D: -
DNA: TGCGCCAGCAGCACCGGCGGCAGAACCTTCACAGATACGCAGTATTTT
CDR3: CASSTGGRTFTDTQYF

V: TRBV11-2
J: TRBJ1-5
size: -
D: -
DNA: TGTGCCAGCAGCTTAGAGGGCCGTGCTCAGCCCCAGCATTTT
CDR3: CASSLEGRAQPQHF

V: TRBV10-3
J: TRBJ2-2
size: -
D: -
DNA: TGTGCGCTTCGGAGGGCCGGGGAGCTGTTTTTT
CDR3: CALRRAGELFF

V: TRBV6-5
J: TRBJ1-3
size: -
D: -
DNA: TGTGCCAGCAGCCCACGAAGCCTCTCTGGAAACACCATATATTTT
CDR3: CASSPRSLSGNTIYF

V: TRBV9
J: TRBJ2-7
size: -
D: -
DNA: TGTGCCAGCAGCGGGGGAGGGGGAATCTCCTACGAGCAGTACTTC
CDR3: CASSGGGGISYEQYF

V: TRBV5-4
J: TRBJ2-5
size: -
D: TRBD2
DNA: TGTGCCAGCAGCTTGAAGACTAGCGGGAGTGGGCGAGAGACCCAGTACTTC
CDR3: CASSLKTSGSGRETQYF

V: TRBV2
J: TRBJ1-2
size: -
D: -
DNA: TGTGCCAGCAGTGTCCCCGACAGCCTGAGGTGGACCTTC
CDR3: CASSVPDSLRWTF

V: TRBV13
J: TRBJ2-1
size: few
D: TRBD2
DNA: TGTGCCAGCAGGAAGCGGGATACCTCCTATTACAACAATGAGCAGTTCTTC
CDR3: CASRKRDTSYYNNEQFF

V: TRBV5-1
J: TRBJ2-5
size: -
D: -
DNA: TGCGCCAGCAGCTTGGTCGGAGAGACCCAGTACTTC
CDR3: CASSLVGETQYF

V: TRBV5-1
J: TRBJ2-1
size: -
D: -
DNA: TGCGCCAGCAGCTTGGTCCCGGGAGTGGTCTACAATGAGCAGTTCTTC
CDR3: CASSLVPGVVYNEQFF

V: TRBV23-1
J: TRBJ2-5
size: -
D: TRBD2
DNA: TGCGCCAGCAGTCAAATTAGCGTAGCGGGAGGGCTAAGAGAGACCCAGTACTTC
CDR3: CASSQISVAGGLRETQYF

V: TRBV9
J: TRBJ2-7
size: few
D: -
DNA: TGTGCCAGCAGCGACTTCGGCTACGAGCAGTACTTC
CDR3: CASSDFGYEQYF

V: TRBV30
J: TRBJ2-5
size: -
D: -
DNA: TGTGCCTGGTTCCGATTGGGGGACAAGAGAACCCAGTACTTC
CDR3: CAWFRLGDKRTQYF

V: TRBV6-5
J: TRBJ2-3
size: -
D: TRBD2
DNA: TGTGCCACTAGAGGACTAGCGGGCACAGATACGCAGTATTTT
CDR3: CATRGLAGTDTQYF

V: TRBV5-6
J: TRBJ1-5
size: -
D: TRBD1
DNA: TGTGCCAGCAGCTTGGGACAGGGAAAACAGCCCCAGCATTTT
CDR3: CASSLGQGKQPQHF